The 3 T cell receptor beta chains given below trace back to one sample, sequenced in a study of T cells in localized non-small cell lung cancer. Libraries were prepared by immunoSEQ multiplex PCR; TCRdb keeps only in-frame clonotypes and omits some of them. The repertoire consists of approximately 150,000 clones, with 89% occurring once and the leading ten covering 1.7%. The sequencing used peripheral blood, collected before any cancer treatment. These receptors all stem from a female donor of 60 years or more with stage I lung adenocarcinoma.

The chain is built from TRBV2 and TRBJ2-5, with D possibly being TRBD2 (7 bases). V was shortened by 2 bases and J by 5 bases, with 12 bases between the two germline ends. The CDR3 loop spans 14 amino acids. CDR1 SNHLY and CDR2 FYNNEI come from the germline V gene. DNA for the CDR3: TGTGCCAGCAGTGAAACAAGGGGGGGGGAGACCCAGTACTTC. Protein sequence: CASSETRGGETQYF.

The chain recombines TRBV11-2 with TRBJ2-7; possible D gene TRBD2, 6 bases. The CDR3 length is 14 residues. Germline CDR1 SGHAT, CDR2 FQNNGV. The V end was cut by 3 bases, the J end by 3 bases, with 12 bases between. CDR3 coding DNA: TGTGCCAGCAGCTTCGGGACGGGGGACTACGAGCAGTACTTC. Protein: CASSFGTGDYEQYF.

The gene calls are TRBV20-1 and TRBJ2-7, with D unclear. This CDR3 spans 11 amino acids. Per the germline V gene, CDR1 is DFQATT and CDR2 is SNEGSKA (reference sequence). Trimming took 6 bases from V and 0 from J, leaving 6 bases between them. This CDR3 reads CSAPLSYEQYF. The CDR3 coding sequence is TGCAGTGCCCCCCTCTCCTACGAGCAGTACTTC.